This entry lists 15 T cell receptor beta chains sequenced from one sample in a study of blood T cell repertoires in COVID-19. The data were produced by immunoSEQ multiplex PCR, yet TCRdb's version contains in-frame clones alone and is incomplete. The data contain about 130,000 clones, around 88% of them seen just once; the ten biggest clones take up about 2.5%. The sample consisted of PBMCs or T cells enriched from blood (not recorded which). The receptors were gathered from a woman aged 50 to 65 who had recovered from COVID-19.

The count of this clone is one. V is TRBV5-1 and J is TRBJ1-6; 9 positions match TRBD1. J gave up 9 bases and V 3 bases, and 7 bases lay outside the gene matches. The germline CDR1 and CDR2 sequences are SGHRS and YFSETQ. The CDR3 extends over 15 amino acids. Here the CDR3 DNA reads TGCGCCAGCAGCTCGGGACAGGGAGGCATTTCACCCCTCCACTTT. Protein product: CASSSGQGGISPLHF.

This sequence joins TRBV2 and TRBJ2-1; D perhaps matches TRBD1 (5 bases). This CDR3 is built from 14 residues. With 6 bases removed from V and 1 base from J, the gap between germline ends came to 10 bases. Per germline, CDR1 SNHLY and CDR2 FYNNEI. CDR3 region: CASRLTESYNEQFF. The CDR3, as DNA: TGTGCCAGCAGGTTGACAGAGTCCTACAATGAGCAGTTCTTC.

The J gene is TRBJ2-1, the V gene TRBV18; a possible D gene is TRBD1 (5 bases). Trimming removed 1 base at V and 6 bases at J, with 10 bases between. This CDR3 region has 14 residues. The V gene's germline CDR1 is KGHSH and CDR2 LQKENI. The CDR3 loop is CASSPRGAVNEQFF. CDR3 bases: TGTGCCAGCTCACCACGGGGCGCCGTCAATGAGCAGTTCTTC.

The J gene is TRBJ2-5, the V gene TRBV3-1 (or the pseudogene TRBV3-2); 7 bases agree with TRBD2. V shed 0 bases, J shed 6 bases, and the junction held 1 base outside the gene matches. Germline loops: CDR1 LGHDT, CDR2 YNNKEL (reference sequence). The CDR3 runs 13 residues. The CDR3 DNA follows: TGTGCCAGCAGCCAAGACGGGGGGAAGACCCAGTACTTC. Protein sequence: CASSQDGGKTQYF.

The chain links TRBV18 to TRBJ1-2, with 7 nucleotides matching TRBD1. V was pared by 4 bases and J by 8 bases, with 19 bases of the junction left unmatched. Germline values: CDR1 KGHSH, CDR2 LQKENI. The CDR3 consists of 17 residues. As DNA, the CDR3 is TGTGCCAGCTCACAAAGCCTGTCGGACAGGAAGGCGGGGGGCTACACCTTC. Protein sequence: CASSQSLSDRKAGGYTF. Full variable domain (remainder filled in from reference TRBV18 and TRBJ1-2): NAGVMQNPRHLVRRRGQEARLRCSPMKGHSHVYWYRQLPEEGLKFMVYLQKENIIDESGMPKERFSAEFPKEGPSILRIQQVVRGDSAAYFCASSQSLSDRKAGGYTFGSGTRLTVV.

The chain's CDR3 is CASREGLPSSYNEQFF. CDR3 nucleotide sequence: TGTGCCAGCAGAGAGGGACTACCGAGCTCCTACAATGAGCAGTTCTTC. The rearrangement joins TRBV9 to TRBJ2-1, with 7 bases matching TRBD2. Germline CDR1 is SGDLS and CDR2 is YYNGEE. J was trimmed by 0 bases and V by 5 bases; bases with no gene match: 8. The length of the CDR3 is 16 residues.

This chain joins TRBV6-2 or TRBV6-3 and TRBJ2-3, with D uncertain. Germline V gene sequence: CDR1 MNHEY, CDR2 SVGEGT. The CDR3 is 11 amino acids. Trimming cost V 2 bases and J 5 bases, with 2 bases left between them. The CDR3 bases are TGTGCCAGCAGTTACCTAGATACGCAGTATTTT. Translated, it gives CASSYLDTQYF.

The chain recombines TRBV9 with TRBJ2-7; TRBD1 matches at 10 bases. This CDR3 is built from 16 residues. The junction had 12 bases not matched to a gene; V was cut back by 3 bases and J by 6 bases. Germline CDR1 is SGDLS and CDR2 is YYNGEE. CDR3 DNA sequence: TGTGCCAGCAGCGCCAGTGGGGGACAGGGGATGGTCGAGCAGTACTTC. Its translation: CASSASGGQGMVEQYF.

The rearrangement uses TRBV19 and TRBJ2-1, with D perhaps TRBD2 (5 bases). Germline values: CDR1 LNHDA, CDR2 SQIVND (reference sequence). The CDR3 runs 14 residues. The V end lost 9 bases, the J end lost 0 bases, and 12 bases lay between the germline ends. CDR3 loop: CASRGWHSYNEQFF. CDR3 in DNA: TGTGCCAGCAGAGGGTGGCACTCCTACAATGAGCAGTTCTTC.

This clone has a handful of counts. J is TRBJ1-5 and V is TRBV2; tentative D call: TRBD1 (6 bases). CDR1 and CDR2 from the germline V gene are SNHLY and FYNNEI. The CDR3 has 14 residues. V was clipped by 1 base and J by 6 bases, with 10 bases between them. CDR3 sequence reads: CASSEGTVFQPQHF. The CDR3 DNA reads TGTGCCAGCAGTGAAGGGACAGTTTTTCAGCCCCAGCATTTT. The full variable domain, completed using reference TRBV2 and TRBJ1-5, is EPEVTQTPSHQVTQMGQEVILRCVPISNHLYFYWYRQILGQKVEFLVSFYNNEISEKSEIFDDQFSVERPDGSNFTLKIRSTKLEDSAMYFCASSEGTVFQPQHFGDGTRLSIL.

The J gene is TRBJ2-3, the V gene TRBV7-9; 7 positions match TRBD2. J was trimmed by 5 bases and V by 0 bases; bases with no gene match: 5. Germline V lookup: CDR1 SEHNR, CDR2 FQNEAQ (reference sequence). The CDR3 has 15 amino acids. The CDR3 reads CASSLARGGGDTQYF. For the CDR3, the DNA is TGTGCCAGCAGCTTAGCCCGTGGGGGGGGAGATACGCAGTATTTT. The full variable domain, completed using reference TRBV7-9 and TRBJ2-3, is DTGVSQNPRHKITKRGQNVTFRCDPISEHNRLYWYRQTLGQGPEFLTYFQNEAQLEKSRLLSDRFSAERPKGSFSTLEIQRTEQGDSAMYLCASSLARGGGDTQYFGPGTRLTVL.

The V gene is TRBV5-4, the J gene TRBJ1-1; D is uncertain. The CDR3 totals 17 residues. Germline V gene lookup returns CDR1 SGHNT and CDR2 YYREEE (reference sequence). V dropped 5 bases and J dropped 3 bases, with 23 bases sitting between them. The CDR3 bases are TGTGCCAGCAGACGTAGTTTTGGGCGTTTTTTGTACACTGAAGCTTTCTTT. This gives the protein CASRRSFGRFLYTEAFF.

The chain is built from TRBV29-1 and TRBJ2-1; no reliable D call. V was pared by 3 bases and J by 6 bases, with 9 bases between. This CDR3 comprises 12 residues. Germline lookup yields CDR1 SQVTM and CDR2 ANQGSEA. The CDR3 loop reads CSVETRPNEQFF. As DNA, the CDR3 is TGCAGCGTTGAGACTCGTCCCAATGAGCAGTTCTTC.

The CDR3 region has the DNA TGCGCCAGCAGCTTGTCACGGGACAGGGCTGAAAAACTGTTTTTT. Amino acid sequence: CASSLSRDRAEKLFF. This chain connects TRBV5-1 to TRBJ1-4; 9 bases fit TRBD1. V lost 1 base, J lost 7 bases, and 5 bases stayed unmatched. The CDR3 is 15 amino acids. Germline V CDR1 and CDR2: SGHRS, YFSETQ.

The rearrangement joins TRBV5-4 to TRBJ2-3; D might be TRBD1 (6 bases). Germline loops: CDR1 SGHNT, CDR2 YYREEE (reference sequence). V was clipped by 6 bases and J by 7 bases, with 15 bases between them. CDR3 length: 13 amino acids. For the CDR3, the DNA is TGTGCCAGCATAGATACAGGGCACCATACGCAGTATTTT. Protein product: CASIDTGHHTQYF.